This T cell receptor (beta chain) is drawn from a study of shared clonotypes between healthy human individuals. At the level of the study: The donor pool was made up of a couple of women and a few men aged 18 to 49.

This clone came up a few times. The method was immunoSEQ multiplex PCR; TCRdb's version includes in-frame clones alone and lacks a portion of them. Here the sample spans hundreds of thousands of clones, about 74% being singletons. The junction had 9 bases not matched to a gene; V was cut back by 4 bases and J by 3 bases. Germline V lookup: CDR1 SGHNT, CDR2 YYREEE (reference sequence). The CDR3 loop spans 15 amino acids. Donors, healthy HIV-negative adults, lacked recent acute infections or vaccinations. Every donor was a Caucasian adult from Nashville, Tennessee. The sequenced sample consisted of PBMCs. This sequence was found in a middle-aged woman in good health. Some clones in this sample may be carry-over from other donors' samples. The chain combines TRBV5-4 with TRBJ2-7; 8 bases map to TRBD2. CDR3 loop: CASSLIGTRYYEQYF. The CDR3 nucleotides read TGTGCCAGCAGCCTTATCGGGACTAGGTACTACGAGCAGTACTTC.